Each of the 14 T cell receptor beta chains below was sequenced from the same sample in a study of patients and donors after allogeneic stem cell transplantation. Via MiXCR, TCRdb re-called the RT-PCR reads, giving one row per CDR3 protein. This table has more than 850,000 distinct CDR3 sequences, roughly 17% appearing once. Specimen: blood, either unsorted or a sorted T cell fraction (not recorded which). These receptors originate from a human donor who was either an allogeneic HSCT recipient or a stem cell or donor lymphocyte infusion donor (not recorded which). It is not recorded whose cells these are; they may come from a transplant donor.

V usage is TRBV15 and J usage is TRBJ1-5; D call uncertain. V was cut by 5 bases and J by 5 bases, with 13 bases left in between. This CDR3 spans 14 amino acids. CDR1 is LNHNV, CDR2 YYDKDF, per germline (reference sequence). The CDR3 bases are TGTGCCACCAGCTTCGACACTTCATATCAGCCCCAGCATTTT. Translated: CATSFDTSYQPQHF.

A single count supports this clonotype. V and J are TRBV27 and TRBJ1-2; TRBD1 matches at 8 bases. After removal of 2 bases from V and 3 bases from J, the junction contained 5 bases not matched to a gene. Germline V gives CDR1 MNHEY, CDR2 SMNVEV (reference sequence). The CDR3 runs 15 residues. The CDR3 nucleotides read TGTGCCAGCAGTTTAGCAGGGGGCGTTTACTATGGCTACACCTTC. It yields the protein CASSLAGGVYYGYTF.

This clonotype occurred a few times. The J gene is TRBJ2-3, the V gene TRBV25-1; the match to TRBD1 covers 9 bases. Per the germline V gene, CDR1 is MGHDK and CDR2 is SYGVNS. The CDR3 is 17 amino acids. J lost 6 bases, V lost 3 bases, and 13 bases had no gene match. The CDR3 region is CASSDLSGTGSTDTQYF. DNA of the CDR3: TGTGCCAGCAGTGACCTATCTGGGACAGGGAGTACGGATACGCAGTATTTT.

J is TRBJ2-1 and V is TRBV30; D may match TRBD1 or TRBD2 (5 bases each). The CDR3 contains 13 residues. Germline CDR1 is GTSNPN and CDR2 is SVGIG (reference sequence). V was pared by 2 bases and J by 11 bases, with 16 bases between. The CDR3 loop is CAWSTGTPSKQFF. CDR3 sequence (DNA): TGTGCCTGGAGTACCGGGACCCCGAGCAAGCAGTTCTTC.

The chain is built from TRBV20-1 and TRBJ2-2; 10 bases line up with TRBD2. This CDR3 spans 14 amino acids. Trimming at V came to 4 bases and at J to 4 bases, leaving 3 bases not matched to a gene. Germline assignment: CDR1 DFQATT and CDR2 SNEGSKA (reference sequence). The CDR3 sequence is CSATSGGITGELFF. CDR3 in DNA: TGCAGTGCTACTAGCGGGGGAATCACCGGGGAGCTGTTTTTT.

This clonotype was seen more than once but under ten times. CDR3 coding DNA: TGCAGTGCTAGAAGGGATCCGAACACCGGGGAGCTGTTTTTT. Translating it yields CSARRDPNTGELFF. The genes are TRBV20-1 and TRBJ2-2; D remains ambiguous. V lost 2 bases and J lost 0, with 7 bases in between. This CDR3 is built from 14 residues. From germline, CDR1 is DFQATT and CDR2 SNEGSKA (reference sequence).

This sequence joins TRBV5-1 and TRBJ1-2; the D is unclear. This CDR3 has 14 residues. In germline, CDR1 is SGHRS, CDR2 YFSETQ. Between the trimmed V and J ends, which lost 2 bases and 0 bases, there was a span of 8 bases. CDR3 nucleotides: TGCGCCAGCAGCTTCGCAGACCCTAACTATGGCTACACCTTC. This encodes CASSFADPNYGYTF.

This clonotype was counted a few times. The V gene is TRBV7-2, the J gene TRBJ2-3, with D possibly being TRBD2 (5 bases). The V end was cut by 8 bases, the J end by 6 bases, with 15 bases between. In germline, CDR1 is SGHTA, CDR2 FQGNSA. The CDR3 is made up of 13 amino acids. This CDR3 is CASRLGVADTQYF. DNA for the CDR3: TGTGCCAGCCGCCTTGGGGTAGCGGATACGCAGTATTTT.

The chain combines TRBV5-1 with TRBJ2-7, with 7 bases aligning to TRBD1. This CDR3 spans 15 amino acids. CDR1 and CDR2 (germline): SGHRS, YFSETQ. J gave up 1 base and V 2 bases, and 6 bases lay outside the gene matches. CDR3 sequence reads: CASSLGGAGSYEQYF. The DNA of the CDR3 is TGCGCCAGCAGCTTAGGGGGCGCCGGTTCCTACGAGCAGTACTTC. Variable domain in full (rest from reference TRBV5-1 and TRBJ2-7): KAGVTQTPRYLIKTRGQQVTLSCSPISGHRSVSWYQQTPGQGLQFLFEYFSETQRNKGNFPGRFSGRQFSNSRSEMNVSTLELGDSALYLCASSLGGAGSYEQYFGPGTRLTVT.

The sample holds many counts of this clonotype. The gene calls are TRBV6-1 and TRBJ1-1; a weak D match, TRBD1 (6 bases). Trimming took 5 bases from V and 0 from J, leaving 10 bases between them. This CDR3 has 14 amino acids. Germline V gene lookup returns CDR1 MNHNS and CDR2 SASEGT. The CDR3 loop is CASSRQVMNTEAFF. CDR3 DNA sequence: TGTGCCAGCAGTCGACAGGTAATGAACACTGAAGCTTTCTTT.

The rearrangement joins TRBV4-2 to TRBJ2-3; a weak D match, TRBD2 (5 bases). The V end was cut by 0 bases, the J end by 1 base, with 14 bases between. The germline V gene has CDR1 LGHNA and CDR2 YNFKEQ. This CDR3 comprises 17 residues. Here the CDR3 reads CASSQDNSGGRTDTQYF. The CDR3 DNA reads TGTGCCAGCAGCCAAGATAACAGCGGCGGACGCACAGATACGCAGTATTTT.

The chain recombines TRBV9 with TRBJ2-5; TRBD2 aligns across 8 bases. The V and J ends lost 2 bases and 5 bases, in that order; junction bases with no gene match: 8. Germline CDR1 and CDR2: SGDLS and YYNGEE. The CDR3 has 15 residues. For the CDR3, the DNA is TGTGCCAGCAGCGTTGGAAGCAGCGGGGGCGAGACCCAGTACTTC. This sequence encodes CASSVGSSGGETQYF.

J is TRBJ2-7 and V is TRBV9; tentatively, D is TRBD1 (6 bases). V lost 4 bases to trimming and J lost 10 bases, with 18 bases between them. This CDR3 is built from 13 residues. Germline CDR1 reads SGDLS; CDR2 reads YYNGEE. CDR3 sequence: CASSPEGTRDQYF. In DNA form, the CDR3 reads TGTGCCAGCAGCCCAGAGGGGACACGGGACCAGTACTTC.

There are a few counts of this clonotype. The CDR3 is CASTLTGRATEAFF. In DNA form, the CDR3 reads TGTGCCAGCACCCTGACAGGGCGGGCGACTGAAGCTTTCTTT. V usage is TRBV6-1 and J usage is TRBJ1-1; 7 bases map to TRBD1. This CDR3 spans 14 amino acids. With V trimmed by 7 bases and J by 5 bases, 10 bases remained unmatched. CDR1 is MNHNS and CDR2 is SASEGT in the germline V gene.